Listed here is a single TCR beta chain. The germline gives CDR1 MNHNS, CDR2 SASEGT. Trimming removed 3 bases at V and 2 bases at J, with 5 bases between. This CDR3 spans 13 amino acids. The sample is drawn from a study of blood T cell repertoires in COVID-19. Clones were read by immunoSEQ multiplex PCR, and TCRdb kept only the in-frame ones, dropping some. Altogether around 160,000 clones are present, 85% to 90% being singletons, with the ten largest covering roughly 1.2%. The study drew participants aged roughly 18 to 95 years from some 23 US areas. Clinical histories supplied by participants themselves formed the basis of cohort assignment.

The clonotype was recovered from a woman in her thirties with acute COVID-19. The chain joins TRBV6-1 to TRBJ1-5; D is unresolved. The sequenced sample was PBMCs or T cells enriched from blood (not recorded which). The CDR3 DNA sequence: TGTGCCAGCAGTGAGGAGGGCAATCAGCCCCAGCATTTT. Translated, it gives CASSEEGNQPQHF.